This T cell receptor (beta chain) stems from a study of T-cell reconstitution after alpha-beta-depleted transplantation in children. Unique molecular identifiers were built into the TCRbeta library. TCRdb fed the PCR reads into MiXCR, producing one record per CDR3 protein. The table has a few hundred thousand distinct CDR3 sequences, over 40% seen once. The CDR3 runs to 16 residues. Between the trimmed V and J ends, which lost 2 bases and 4 bases, there was a span of 15 bases. Germline assignment: CDR1 MNHEY and CDR2 SVGAGI. As to this clonotype: Its cognate antigen is unknown.

Study-level findings and limits: Newly generated T cells supplied most T-cell counts and diversity one year post-transplant. Alpha-beta T cells present about two months after transplant were reported to originate from several hundred expanded graft clones.

This TCR was sampled from a girl aged 2 to 10 with aplastic anemia, due to receive a stem cell transplant. J is TRBJ2-1 and V is TRBV6-5; D perhaps matches TRBD1 (5 bases). The source material was PBMCs, sampled before TCRalphabeta/CD19-depleted stem cell transplant. The CDR3 DNA follows: TGTGCCAGCAGTTACGCTCAGGGATATGTGTACAATGAGCAGTTCTTC. Amino acid sequence: CASSYAQGYVYNEQFF.